Listed below are T cell receptor beta chains from one sample, sequenced in a study of blood T cell repertoires in COVID-19. Method: immunoSEQ multiplex PCR; TCRdb's copy keeps in-frame clones and lacks some. The sample has about 150,000 clones, about 87% seen once. Material for sequencing was peripheral blood. These receptors all stem from an elderly man with acute or convalescent COVID-19. Each CDR3 is given with its conserved first and last residue. Fields, in order: D gene, J gene, V gene, clone size, CDR3 DNA, CDR3 protein. A D gene is named only where the DNA matches it firmly. For some rows the clone size is stated as once, few or many, or as a class when expanded; others skip it.

TRBD2,TRBJ2-3,TRBV7-2,.,TGTGCCAGCAGCTTAGCGGGAGGGCCGCGCACAGATACGCAGTATTTT,CASSLAGGPRTDTQYF
.,TRBJ1-2,TRBV7-2,once,TGTGCCAGCAGCTTAGTTACAGGGACCTATGGCTACACCTTC,CASSLVTGTYGYTF
.,TRBJ2-7,TRBV27,.,TGTGCCAGCAGCCTGAAAGCGGGTAGCTCCTACGAGCAGTACTTC,CASSLKAGSSYEQYF
TRBD1,TRBJ2-2,TRBV24-1,.,TGTGCCACCAGAGGGACAGCGAACACCGGGGAGCTGTTTTTT,CATRGTANTGELFF
.,TRBJ1-1,TRBV5-1,once,TGCGCCAGCAGCTTGTGGGGGCGACAGGTTTTGAACACTGAAGCTTTCTTT,CASSLWGRQVLNTEAFF
.,TRBJ1-4,TRBV25-1,.,TGTGCCAGCAGTGTAGCAGGGCGCGAAAAACTGTTTTTT,CASSVAGREKLFF
.,TRBJ1-1,TRBV5-1,.,TGCGCCAGCAGCTTGGACGGGGTACCTCCTGTTGAAGCTTTCTTT,CASSLDGVPPVEAFF
TRBD2,TRBJ2-3,TRBV10-2,.,TGCGCCAGCAGTGGTTCGGGCAAGCGGGAGCCCGGCGCAGATACGCAGTATTTT,CASSGSGKREPGADTQYF
.,TRBJ1-1,TRBV29-1,.,TGCAGCTCAAACCAGGTCTTGAACACTGAAGCTTTCTTT,CSSNQVLNTEAFF
TRBD1,TRBJ1-2,TRBV5-1,.,TGCGCCAGCAGTTCGGGACAGTCCTATGGCTACACCTTC,CASSSGQSYGYTF
.,TRBJ2-3,TRBV7-2,.,TGTGCCAGCAGCTTAATTCCTAGCGACACAGATACGCAGTATTTT,CASSLIPSDTDTQYF
TRBD2,TRBJ2-7,TRBV29-1,.,TGCAGCGTTGCCCAGCGGGAGGGCAGCGAGCAGTACTTC,CSVAQREGSEQYF
.,TRBJ1-2,TRBV27,.,TGTGCCAGCAGTTTATTCGGAACTACAGGCGAACTTAACTATGGCTACACCTTC,CASSLFGTTGELNYGYTF
TRBD2,TRBJ2-7,TRBV11-1,.,TGTGCCAGCAGCTTAGGGGCTAGCGGGGCACAGTACGAGCAGTACTTC,CASSLGASGAQYEQYF
TRBD1,TRBJ2-7,TRBV11-2,once,TGTGCCAGCATCCAGACAGGGGCCCGTGGGGAGCAGTACTTC,CASIQTGARGEQYF
.,TRBJ1-5,TRBV19,.,TGTGCCAGTAGTTCCGACAGGAGTAGCAATCAGCCCCAGCATTTT,CASSSDRSSNQPQHF
.,TRBJ1-3,TRBV18,.,TGTGCCAGCTCACCGGCGGTGAACTCTGGAAACACCATATATTTT,CASSPAVNSGNTIYF
.,TRBJ1-5,TRBV24-1,.,TGTGCCACCAGTGATTTGAGGTCGGAGAAGGCTAGCAATCAGCCCCAGCATTTT,CATSDLRSEKASNQPQHF
TRBD2,TRBJ2-1,TRBV24-1,.,TGTGCCACCAGTGACTCGGCCGGGACTAGCGGGAGTGATGAGCAGTTCTTC,CATSDSAGTSGSDEQFF
.,TRBJ2-1,TRBV28,.,TGTGCCAGCAGTTTGTCGCTCTCGCAGGGGCAGTTCTTC,CASSLSLSQGQFF
TRBD2,TRBJ2-5,TRBV5-1,.,TGCGCCAGCAGCTCCCCCGGACTAGCGGGGACTGGGACCCAGTACTTC,CASSSPGLAGTGTQYF
.,TRBJ2-5,TRBV2,.,TGTGCCAGCAGTGAAACCCCCTCCTTCGGGGAAGAGACCCAGTACTTC,CASSETPSFGEETQYF
TRBD1,TRBJ1-1,TRBV3-1/TRBV3-2,.,TGTGCCAGCAGCCAAGGACAGGGGTCCTCCTGGGTCACTGAAGCTTTCTTT,CASSQGQGSSWVTEAFF
.,TRBJ2-5,TRBV7-9,.,TGTGCCAGCAGCTTAGATGGAGGGTCAGAGACCCAGTACTTC,CASSLDGGSETQYF
TRBD2,TRBJ2-7,TRBV25-1,.,TGTGCCAGCAGTGATTTCGGCGGGGGGGCCTACGAGCAGTACTTC,CASSDFGGGAYEQYF
.,TRBJ2-7,TRBV19,.,TGTGCCAGTAGTATACACTCCGTAGGAGGGTTGGACGAGCAGTACTTC,CASSIHSVGGLDEQYF
.,TRBJ1-6,TRBV27,.,TGTGCCAGCAGTTTTCAGGGTGATAATTCACCCCTCCACTTT,CASSFQGDNSPLHF
.,TRBJ1-1,TRBV29-1,.,TGCAGCGTTTTATCGGGCACTGAAGCTTTCTTT,CSVLSGTEAFF
.,TRBJ2-1,TRBV7-3,once,TGTGCCAGCAGCTCCCCCAACTCGGACAATGAGCAGTTCTTC,CASSSPNSDNEQFF